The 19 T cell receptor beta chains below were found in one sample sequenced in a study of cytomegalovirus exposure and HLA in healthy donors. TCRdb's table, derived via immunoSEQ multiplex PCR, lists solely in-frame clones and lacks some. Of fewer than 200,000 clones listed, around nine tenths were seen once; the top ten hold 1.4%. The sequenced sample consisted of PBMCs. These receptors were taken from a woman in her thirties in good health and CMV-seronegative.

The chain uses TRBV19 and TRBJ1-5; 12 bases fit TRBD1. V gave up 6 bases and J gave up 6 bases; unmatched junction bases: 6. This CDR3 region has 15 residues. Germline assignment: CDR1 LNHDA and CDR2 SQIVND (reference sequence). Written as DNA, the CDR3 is TGTGCCAGTAGGAAGGGGACAGGGGGCGGTCAGCCCCAGCATTTT. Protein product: CASRKGTGGGQPQHF.

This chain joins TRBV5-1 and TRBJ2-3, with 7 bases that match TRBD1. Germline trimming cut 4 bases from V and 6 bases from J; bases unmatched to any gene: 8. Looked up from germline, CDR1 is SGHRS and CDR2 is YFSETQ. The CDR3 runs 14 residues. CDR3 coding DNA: TGCGCCAGCAGCGATGACAGGGAGTACGATACGCAGTATTTT. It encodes CASSDDREYDTQYF.

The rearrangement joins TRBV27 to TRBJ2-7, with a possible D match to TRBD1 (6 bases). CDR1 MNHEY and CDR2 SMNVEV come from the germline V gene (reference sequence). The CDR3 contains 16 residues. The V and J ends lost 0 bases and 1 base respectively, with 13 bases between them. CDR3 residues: CASSLSVQGFSYEQYF. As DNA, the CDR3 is TGTGCCAGCAGTTTATCCGTACAGGGTTTTTCCTACGAGCAGTACTTC.

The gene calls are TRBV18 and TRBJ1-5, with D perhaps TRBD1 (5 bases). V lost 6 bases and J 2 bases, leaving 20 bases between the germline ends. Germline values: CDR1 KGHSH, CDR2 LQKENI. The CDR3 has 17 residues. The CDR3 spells CASSGKAGGRGNQPQHF. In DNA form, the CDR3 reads TGTGCCAGCTCCGGAAAGGCCGGGGGTAGGGGCAATCAGCCCCAGCATTTT. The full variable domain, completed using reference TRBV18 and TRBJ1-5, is NAGVMQNPRHLVRRRGQEARLRCSPMKGHSHVYWYRQLPEEGLKFMVYLQKENIIDESGMPKERFSAEFPKEGPSILRIQQVVRGDSAAYFCASSGKAGGRGNQPQHFGDGTRLSIL.

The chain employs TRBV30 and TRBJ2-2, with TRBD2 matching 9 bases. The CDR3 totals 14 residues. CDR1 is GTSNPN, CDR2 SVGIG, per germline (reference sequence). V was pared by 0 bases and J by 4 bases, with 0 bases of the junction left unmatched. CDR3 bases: TGTGCCTGGAGTGTACTAGCGGGCACCGGGGAGCTGTTTTTT. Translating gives CAWSVLAGTGELFF.

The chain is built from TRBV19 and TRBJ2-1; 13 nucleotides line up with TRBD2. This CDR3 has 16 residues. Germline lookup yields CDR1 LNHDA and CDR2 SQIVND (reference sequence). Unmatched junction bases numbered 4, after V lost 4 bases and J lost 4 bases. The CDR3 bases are TGTGCCAGTAGTACCCCGACTAGCGGGGGGTACAATGAGCAGTTCTTC. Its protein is CASSTPTSGGYNEQFF.

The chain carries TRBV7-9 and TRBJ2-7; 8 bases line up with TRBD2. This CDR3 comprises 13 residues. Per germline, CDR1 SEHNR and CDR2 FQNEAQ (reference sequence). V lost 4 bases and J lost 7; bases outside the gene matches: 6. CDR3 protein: CASSSPGGREQYF. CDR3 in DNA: TGTGCCAGCAGCTCCCCGGGCGGGAGGGAGCAGTACTTC.

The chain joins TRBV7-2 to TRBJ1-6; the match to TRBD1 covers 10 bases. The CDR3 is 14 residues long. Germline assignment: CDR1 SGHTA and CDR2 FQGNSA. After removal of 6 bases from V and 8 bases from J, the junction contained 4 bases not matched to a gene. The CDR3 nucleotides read TGTGCCAGCAGACGACAGGGGGCTTATTCACCCCTCCACTTT. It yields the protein CASRRQGAYSPLHF.

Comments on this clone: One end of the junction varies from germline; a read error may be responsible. CDR3 amino acids: CAGSPAMRLAGGDTQYF. The CDR3 nucleotides are TGTGCCGGCAGCCCAGCCATGAGGCTAGCGGGGGGGGATACGCAGTATTTT. V is TRBV4-2 and J is TRBJ2-3, with TRBD2 matching 12 bases. Germline loops: CDR1 LGHNA, CDR2 YNFKEQ. CDR3 size: 17 residues.

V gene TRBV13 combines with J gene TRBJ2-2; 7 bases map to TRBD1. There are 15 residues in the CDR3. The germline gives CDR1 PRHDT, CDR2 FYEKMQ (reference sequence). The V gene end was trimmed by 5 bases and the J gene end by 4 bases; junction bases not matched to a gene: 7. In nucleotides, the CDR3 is TGTGCCAGCAGCCGACGACAGGGTAGCACCGGGGAGCTGTTTTTT. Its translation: CASSRRQGSTGELFF. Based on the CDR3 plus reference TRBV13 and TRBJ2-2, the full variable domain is AAGVIQSPRHLIKEKRETATLKCYPIPRHDTVYWYQQGPGQDPQFLISFYEKMQSDKGSIPDRFSAQQFSDYHSELNMSSLELGDSALYFCASSRRQGSTGELFFGEGSRLTVL.

For the CDR3, the DNA is TGCGCCAGCAGCTTGGGAACAGGGTTGAACACTGAAGCTTTCTTT. Translated, it gives CASSLGTGLNTEAFF. The chain couples TRBV5-1 to TRBJ1-1, with D possibly being TRBD1 (6 bases). Trimming removed 0 bases from V and 0 bases from J, with 9 bases in between. Germline V gene lookup returns CDR1 SGHRS and CDR2 YFSETQ. The CDR3 is made up of 15 amino acids.

CDR3 nucleotide sequence: TGTGCCAGCAGCCCCTTACTACCTAAGAAGACCCAGTACTTC. Translated: CASSPLLPKKTQYF. The V gene is TRBV7-6, the J gene TRBJ2-5; no reliable D call. V lost 5 bases and J 6 bases, leaving 16 bases between the germline ends. This CDR3 contains 14 residues. From germline, CDR1 is SGHVS and CDR2 FNYEAQ.

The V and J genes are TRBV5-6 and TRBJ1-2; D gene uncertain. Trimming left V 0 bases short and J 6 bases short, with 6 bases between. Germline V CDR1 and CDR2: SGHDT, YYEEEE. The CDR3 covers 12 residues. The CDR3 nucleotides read TGTGCCAGCAGCTTGGGTTCAGATGGCTACACCTTC. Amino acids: CASSLGSDGYTF.

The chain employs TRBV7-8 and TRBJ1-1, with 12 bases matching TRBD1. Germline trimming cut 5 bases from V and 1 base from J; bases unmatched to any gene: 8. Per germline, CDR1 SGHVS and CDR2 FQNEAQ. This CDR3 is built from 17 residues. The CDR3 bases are TGTGCCAGCAGCCACCGGGACAGGGGGCGGAGGAACACTGAAGCTTTCTTT. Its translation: CASSHRDRGRRNTEAFF. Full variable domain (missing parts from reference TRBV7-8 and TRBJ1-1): GAGVSQSPRYKVAKRGQDVALRCDPISGHVSLFWYQQALGQGPEFLTYFQNEAQLDKSGLPSDRFFAERPEGSVSTLKIQRTQQEDSAVYLCASSHRDRGRRNTEAFFGQGTRLTVV.

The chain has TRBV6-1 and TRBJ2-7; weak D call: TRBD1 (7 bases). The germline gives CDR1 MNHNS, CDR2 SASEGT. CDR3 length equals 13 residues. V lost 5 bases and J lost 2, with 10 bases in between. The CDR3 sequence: CASSPRGAYEQYF. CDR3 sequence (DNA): TGTGCCAGCAGTCCCAGGGGGGCCTACGAGCAGTACTTC.

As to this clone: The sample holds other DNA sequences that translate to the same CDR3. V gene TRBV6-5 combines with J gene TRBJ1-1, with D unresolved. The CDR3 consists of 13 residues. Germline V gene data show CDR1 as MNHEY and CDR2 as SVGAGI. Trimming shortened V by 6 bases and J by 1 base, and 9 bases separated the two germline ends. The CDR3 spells CASSLSGNTEAFF. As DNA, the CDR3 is TGTGCCAGCAGCCTATCCGGGAACACTGAAGCTTTCTTT.

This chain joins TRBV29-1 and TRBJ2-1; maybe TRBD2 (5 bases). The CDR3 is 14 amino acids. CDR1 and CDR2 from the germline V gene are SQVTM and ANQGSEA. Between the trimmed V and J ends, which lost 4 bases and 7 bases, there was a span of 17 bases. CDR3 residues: CSVAGFLRENEQFF. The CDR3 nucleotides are TGCAGCGTTGCCGGGTTCTTGAGGGAGAATGAGCAGTTCTTC.

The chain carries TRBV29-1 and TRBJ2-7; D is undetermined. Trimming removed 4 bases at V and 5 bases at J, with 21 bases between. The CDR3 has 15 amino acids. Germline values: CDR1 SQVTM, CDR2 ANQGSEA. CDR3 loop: CSVVLQPEALNEQYF. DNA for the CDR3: TGCAGCGTTGTGTTACAGCCAGAAGCCCTTAACGAGCAGTACTTC.

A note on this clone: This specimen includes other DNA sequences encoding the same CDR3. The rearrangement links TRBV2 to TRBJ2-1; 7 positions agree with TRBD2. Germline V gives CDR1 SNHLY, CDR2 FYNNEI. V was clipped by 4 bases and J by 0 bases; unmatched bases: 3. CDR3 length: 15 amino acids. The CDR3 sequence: CASSASGGSYNEQFF. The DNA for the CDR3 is TGTGCCAGCAGTGCGTCGGGGGGCTCCTACAATGAGCAGTTCTTC. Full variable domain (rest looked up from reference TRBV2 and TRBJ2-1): EPEVTQTPSHQVTQMGQEVILRCVPISNHLYFYWYRQILGQKVEFLVSFYNNEISEKSEIFDDQFSVERPDGSNFTLKIRSTKLEDSAMYFCASSASGGSYNEQFFGPGTRLTVL.